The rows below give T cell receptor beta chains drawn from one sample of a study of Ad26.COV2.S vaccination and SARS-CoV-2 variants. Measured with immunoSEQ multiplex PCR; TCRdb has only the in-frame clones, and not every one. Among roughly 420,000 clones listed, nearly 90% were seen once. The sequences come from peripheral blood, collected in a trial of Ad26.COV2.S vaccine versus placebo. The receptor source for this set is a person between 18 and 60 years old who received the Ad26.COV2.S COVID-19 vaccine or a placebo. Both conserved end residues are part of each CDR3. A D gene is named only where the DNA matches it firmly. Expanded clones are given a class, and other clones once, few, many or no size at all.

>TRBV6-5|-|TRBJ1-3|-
CASSYSIPGNTIYF
TGTGCCAGCAGTTACAGTATACCGGGAAACACCATATATTTT
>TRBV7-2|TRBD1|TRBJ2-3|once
CASSSDRVADTQYF
TGTGCCAGCAGCTCGGACAGGGTGGCAGATACGCAGTATTTT
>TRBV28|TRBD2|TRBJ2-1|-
CASSTSTSGNLF
TGTGCCAGCTCAACTTCGACTAGCGGGAATCTCTTC
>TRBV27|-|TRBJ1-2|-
CASSLSSTGVPYGYTF
TGTGCCAGCAGTTTATCTTCCACTGGGGTACCCTATGGCTACACCTTC
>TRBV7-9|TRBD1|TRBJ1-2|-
CASSPMLDRGRSGYTF
TGTGCCAGCAGCCCGATGTTGGACAGGGGGCGATCTGGCTACACCTTC
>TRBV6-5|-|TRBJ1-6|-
CASSYSGGPPLHF
TGTGCCAGCAGTTACTCCGGAGGCCCACCCCTCCACTTT
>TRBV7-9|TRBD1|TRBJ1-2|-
CASSYRGVPNYGYTF
TGTGCCAGCAGCTACAGGGGTGTCCCTAACTATGGCTACACCTTC
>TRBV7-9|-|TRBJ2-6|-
CASKESGANVLTF
TGTGCCAGCAAGGAATCAGGGGCCAACGTCCTGACTTTC
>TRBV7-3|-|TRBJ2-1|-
CASSLNEKQFF
TGTGCCAGCAGCTTAAACGAAAAACAGTTCTTC
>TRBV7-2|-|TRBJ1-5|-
CASSLRLGGNQPQHF
TGTGCCAGCAGCCTGAGGTTGGGTGGCAATCAGCCCCAGCATTTT
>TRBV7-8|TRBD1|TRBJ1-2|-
CASSRDRDVGYTF
TGTGCCAGCAGCCGGGACAGGGATGTGGGCTACACCTTC
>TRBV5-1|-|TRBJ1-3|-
CASSSDTRVTGNTIYF
TGCGCCAGCAGCTCCGATACCCGGGTGACTGGAAACACCATATATTTT
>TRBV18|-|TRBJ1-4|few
CASSPTTEKLFF
TGTGCCAGCTCACCCACTACCGAAAAACTGTTTTTT
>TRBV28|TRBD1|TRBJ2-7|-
CASGVSGGTYEQYF
TGTGCCAGCGGGGTGTCAGGGGGAACCTACGAGCAGTACTTC
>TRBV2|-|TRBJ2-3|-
CASSWGPDTQYF
TGTGCCAGCAGTTGGGGCCCGGATACGCAGTATTTT
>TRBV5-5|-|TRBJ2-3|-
CASSAQALPDTQYF
TGTGCCAGCAGCGCACAGGCCCTCCCAGATACGCAGTATTTT
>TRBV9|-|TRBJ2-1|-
CASSVVDTRSYNEQFF
TGTGCCAGCAGCGTAGTCGACACCCGCTCCTACAATGAGCAGTTCTTC
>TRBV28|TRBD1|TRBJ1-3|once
CASSGQAGNTIYF
TGTGCCAGCAGTGGACAGGCCGGAAACACCATATATTTT
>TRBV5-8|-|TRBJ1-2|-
CASSLEGRRGGYTF
TGTGCCAGCAGCTTGGAGGGCAGGCGGGGTGGCTACACCTTC
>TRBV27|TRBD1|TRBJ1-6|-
CASSLTGWDSPLHF
TGTGCCAGCAGCCTGACAGGGTGGGATTCACCCCTCCACTTT
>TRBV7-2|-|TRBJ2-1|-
CASSFQPWAGRNEQFF
TGTGCCAGCAGCTTTCAGCCCTGGGCGGGTAGAAATGAGCAGTTCTTC
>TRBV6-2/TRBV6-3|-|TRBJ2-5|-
CASSYSSRSTETQYF
TGTGCCAGCAGTTACAGCTCCCGAAGTACGGAGACCCAGTACTTC
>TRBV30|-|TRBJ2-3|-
CAWNLKRSTDTQYF
TGTGCCTGGAACCTTAAAAGAAGCACAGATACGCAGTATTTT
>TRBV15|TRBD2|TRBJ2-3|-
CATSRAGLAGGTDTQYF
TGTGCCACCAGCAGGGCCGGACTAGCGGGGGGTACAGATACGCAGTATTTT
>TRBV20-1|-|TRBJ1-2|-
CSASSGYGYTF
TGCAGTGCTAGTTCGGGCTATGGCTACACCTTC